This TCR beta chain was identified in a study of blood T cell repertoires in COVID-19 (dated by TCRdb to 2020 to 2021). For context, the study as a whole: Samples covering the acute and convalescent phases of COVID-19 were provided by collaborators in the United States, Italy and Spain. The samples were drawn from two sources: the first 160 participants of the ongoing ImmuneRACE study, and 1,254 subjects contributed by 6 global collaborators. The prospective study material was composed of cDNA or gDNA derived from T cells, B-cell-depleted T cells, or PBMCs. The repertoires were released in a freely available public database meant as a resource for research on the immune response to SARS-CoV-2. The dataset comprised deeply sampled blood TCRbeta repertoires from subjects exposed to, actively infected with, or recovered from COVID-19. A de-identified subject ID, COVID-19 status, age in years and sex were almost always included in the sample metadata. HLA class I and class II types, where available, came from metadata supplied by the sample provider rather than from assay-based typing.

What the authors observed across the whole study: How much clinical and demographic metadata was included differed by source and by participant, and the metadata was provided uncurated.

The junction shows trimming of 2 bases on V and 6 bases on J, plus 8 bases between the germline ends. The CDR3 starts with the cysteine, ends with the phenylalanine, and has 11 residues. The DNA shown is the 33-base CDR3, in frame from base 1. As encoded in the germline V gene (reference sequence), CDR1 is DFQATT while CDR2 is SNEGSKA. As concerns this clone: Its antigen is still unknown. One base away there is no much larger clone; base qualities are not given.

TCRbeta CDR3 regions were amplified from genomic DNA using the immunoSEQ Assay, a bias-controlled multiplex PCR. The authors' pipeline ran thus. The number of nucleated cells in each sample was estimated by amplification of reference gene primers within the assay. Sequence reads were collapsed and filtered to measure the absolute abundance of every unique TCRbeta CDR3 rearrangement. For each sample, productive Simpson clonality was calculated as the square root of Simpson's diversity index over productive rearrangements. Held by TCRdb, this immuneACCESS table contains in-frame sequences only and omits some clones. Under half of the omission traces to an unresolved V gene where checked; the cause of the rest is unknown. The V and J calls and clone size come from that table; D and trimming were worked out from the DNA. This sample lists roughly 190,000 clones; roughly 80% were detected once. The biggest ten clones account for around an eighth of the sample.

Collaborating institutions collected whole blood in K2EDTA tubes following their own protocols. For TCRbeta analysis, collaborator samples were shipped as frozen whole blood, as isolated PBMCs, or as DNA extracted from either sample type. The chain couples TRBV20-1 to TRBJ2-7; too little of a D gene remains to name it. The sequencing sample was made of peripheral blood. The sequence was collected from a woman between 50 and 59 years old with acute or convalescent COVID-19. The CDR3 protein sequence reads: CSARRLGEQYF. The nucleotide sequence is given as TGCAGTGCTAGACGCCTAGGCGAGCAGTACTTC.